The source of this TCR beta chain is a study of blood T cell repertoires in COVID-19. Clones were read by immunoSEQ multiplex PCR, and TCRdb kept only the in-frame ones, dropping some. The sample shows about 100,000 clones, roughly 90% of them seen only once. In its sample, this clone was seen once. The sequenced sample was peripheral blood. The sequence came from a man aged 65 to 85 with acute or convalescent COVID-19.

CDR3 DNA sequence: TGTGCCAGCAGCCTCCCCTCCCCCTACGAGCAGTACTTC. It codes for CASSLPSPYEQYF. The gene calls are TRBV6-6 and TRBJ2-7; D ambiguous. The germline V gene has CDR1 MNHNY and CDR2 SVGAGI (reference sequence). Trimming took 6 bases from V and 2 from J, leaving 11 bases between them. This CDR3 region has 13 residues.